The entry below gives a single TCR beta chain sequence along with its context. These data come from a study of blood T cell repertoires in COVID-19. Overall study context: Italy, Spain and the United States were the sources of the convalescent and acute COVID-19 samples. T cells, B-cell-depleted T cells, or PBMCs provided the cDNA or gDNA that served as material.

Per the authors' pipeline: Researchers report that nucleated cell counts were estimated from reference gene primer amplification. Method: immunoSEQ multiplex PCR; TCRdb's copy keeps in-frame clones and lacks some. D and trimming were read from the DNA, whereas the V and J calls and clone size are those reported in that table. The sample lists over 400,000 clones, approximately 85% seen once, with 3.2% in the top ten. CDR3 size: 15 residues. CDR1 is SEHNR and CDR2 is FQNEAQ in the germline V gene (reference sequence). The V end lost 1 base, the J end lost 0 bases, and 7 bases lay between the germline ends.

The chain links TRBV7-9 to TRBJ1-5; D remains ambiguous. The sample was peripheral blood. The TCR originated in a human donor in a cohort sampled during active COVID-19. In DNA form, the CDR3 reads TGTGCCAGCAGCTTAGGAGGTCATAGCAATCAGCCCCAGCATTTT. Translating it yields CASSLGGHSNQPQHF. Full variable domain (missing parts from reference TRBV7-9 and TRBJ1-5): DTGVSQNPRHKITKRGQNVTFRCDPISEHNRLYWYRQTLGQGPEFLTYFQNEAQLEKSRLLSDRFSAERPKGSFSTLEIQRTEQGDSAMYLCASSLGGHSNQPQHFGDGTRLSIL.